The following is a T cell receptor beta chain sequence with its context. This clone was detected only a few times. Its cognate antigen has yet to be identified. Nothing much larger sits one base from this clone, and base qualities are not available. From the cysteine up to the phenylalanine, the CDR3 has a length of 13 residues. The only DNA kept is the CDR3, 39 bases in frame from the first base. As encoded in the germline V gene, CDR1 is SGHDN while CDR2 is FVKESK. Deletion took 4 bases off V and 3 bases off J, with a span of 10 bases between the germline ends. This record belongs to a study of beta chain features in type 1 diabetes (dated by TCRdb to 2016 to 2018). With regard to the full study: Patients and healthy donors did not differ in mean age, gender distribution, total cell number or subset yield. The study compared TCRB repertoires of sorted circulating CD4+ T cell subsets between recently diagnosed type 1 diabetes patients and matched healthy donors. Regulatory and stem cell-like memory subsets were isolated from only 8 patients and about eight healthy donors, whereas naive and central memory subsets came from all 30 or so donors. Across all samples, 90 million to 130 million sorted cells were examined, and cell number per subset correlated strongly with RNA yield. The full study reports these points: Shorter templates might be favored by PCR, yet because patient and control samples were amplified and corrected together, any such skew would affect both groups equally. In all four CD4+ subsets, TCRB CDR3 length was moderately but significantly shorter in type 1 diabetes patients. HLA sub-analyses involved small numbers of individuals, so any influence of HLA type on TCRB rearrangement remained unresolved. Naive, central memory and regulatory TCRB repertoires appeared to be more alike among patients than among healthy donors. Because cDNA was sequenced instead of genomic DNA, activated cells with high expression could be over-represented, although the groups did not differ in activation or CD3 levels. Fewer insertions and more nucleotide deletions at VDJ recombination sites were observed in patients with type 1 diabetes, implying thymic rearrangement abnormalities.

A single peripheral blood draw of around 0.11 L on average was collected from each donor into heparinised tubes. Using a panel that included CD45RO, CCR7, CD25, CD127, CD95 and CD27, naive, central memory, regulatory and stem cell-like memory CD4+ T cells were sorted on a BD FACSAria II. Every sorted population had a purity above 98%. PBMCs were separated immediately by Lymphoprep density gradient centrifugation and were stained directly, without being cultured. Samples were stained and sorted in pairs, with one healthy donor and one patient per experiment, so that batch effects were minimized. The entire isolated RNA was reverse transcribed using the High Capacity cDNA Reverse Transcription Kit, and thus expressed TCRB transcripts were sequenced. Deep immunoSEQ sequencing was performed on naive, central memory and regulatory T cell samples, with an average of around 3.5 million total reads per sample. Sorted cells were lysed in RLT buffer, and RNA was extracted using DNase-treated RNeasy Micro or Mini kits according to cell number. To prevent cross-contamination, every cell subset was processed on its own, while patient and healthy donor samples were processed together. The immunoSEQ multiplex PCR was used to amplify TCRB sequences from cDNA, yielding 87-bp fragments that span the CDR3 region. Sequencing of the amplicons was performed on the Illumina HiSeq platform. Processing in the source paper ran as follows. PCR bias was corrected computationally using synthetic template baselines, and reads within Hamming distance 2 were collapsed, with unmergeable singletons discarded. Reads were aligned against IMGT so that V, D and J genes, CDR3 length and insertions or deletions at six rearrangement sites could be assigned. Within each subset, clonotype counts were normalized to sorted cell number, and only after that were true diversity and Gini coefficients computed with the tcR R package. The overlap coefficient, calculated on TCRB nucleotide sequences, was used to quantify repertoire sharing. Out-of-frame TCRB sequences from naive cells were analyzed to stand in for the pre-selection repertoire. TCRdb carries this immuneACCESS record with in-frame sequences only. Its versions omit some clonotypes, under half of them owing to an unresolved V gene in the studies checked, with the rest unexplained. That table gives V, J and clone size, and the DNA gave D and trimming. The sample table records 640,000 or so clones; roughly 13% of these occur just once. Together, the top ten hold 0.035% to 0.045% of the sample.

The chain was built from TRBV14 and TRBJ2-7, with TRBD1 perhaps the D gene, on 5 matching bases. Material: naive CD4+ T cells from blood. This sample's cell subset or site label indicates: true naive CD4+ T cells. The clonotype originates from a man between 18 and 29 years old with type 1 diabetes. CDR3 loop: CASSPGAYYEQYF. The sequenced DNA: TGTGCCAGCAGCCCTGGGGCATACTACGAGCAGTACTTC. Full variable domain (CDR3 extended with the reference TRBV14 and TRBJ2-7 proteins): EAGVTQFPSHSVIEKGQTVTLRCDPISGHDNLYWYRRVMGKEIKFLLHFVKESKQDESGMPNNRFLAERTGGTYSTLKVQPAELEDSGVYFCASSPGAYYEQYFGPGTRLTVT.